The 4 T cell receptor beta chains below come from one sample, sequenced in a study of OX40 agonist ivuxolimab in advanced cancers. Repertoires were generated with immunoSEQ multiplex PCR, while TCRdb's copy carries only in-frame clones and drops some. The sample has about 19,000 clones; approximately 86% are singletons. The starting material was CD4+ or CD8+ T cells sorted from blood, obtained in a trial of the OX40 agonist ivuxolimab. These receptors came from an adult with an advanced solid tumor such as melanoma, head and neck, liver or kidney cancer.

This chain connects TRBV6-5 to TRBJ1-1, with D possibly TRBD1 on 6 matching bases. The CDR3 length is 13 residues. Germline V gene sequence: CDR1 MNHEY, CDR2 SVGAGI. V was cut by 6 bases and J by 3 bases, with 11 bases left in between. The CDR3: CASRAGQYTEAFF. CDR3 nucleotides: TGTGCCAGCAGGGCAGGACAGTACACTGAAGCTTTCTTT.

The J gene is TRBJ1-2, the V gene TRBV4-3, with 7 bases fitting TRBD1. The germline CDR1 and CDR2 sequences are LGHNA and YSLEER. This CDR3 comprises 16 residues. V shed 1 base, J shed 4 bases, and the junction held 9 bases outside the gene matches. CDR3 region: CASSQGVEGALYGYTF. The CDR3 coding sequence is TGCGCCAGCAGCCAAGGGGTTGAGGGGGCCCTCTATGGCTACACCTTC.

J is TRBJ1-4 and V is TRBV15; D is uncertain. Trimming removed 4 bases at V and 5 bases at J, with 11 bases between. CDR1 is LNHNV, CDR2 YYDKDF, per germline (reference sequence). There are 14 residues in the CDR3. The CDR3 loop reads CATSNHEFNEKLFF. CDR3 bases: TGTGCCACCAGCAACCATGAGTTCAATGAAAAACTGTTTTTT.

V usage is TRBV7-6 and J usage is TRBJ1-5, with D unresolved. Trimming cost V 2 bases and J 9 bases, with 20 bases left between them. CDR3 size: 16 residues. Germline CDR1 reads SGHVS; CDR2 reads FNYEAQ. DNA for the CDR3: TGTGCCAGCAGCTTATCTGATAGCAGACTTGTCAGGCCCCAGCATTTT. Translating gives CASSLSDSRLVRPQHF.